This T cell receptor (beta chain) is from a study of yellow fever vaccine responses in identical twins. Study outcomes and limitations: Convergence reportedly seemed to mark part of the twins' vaccine T cell response, with personalization marking the rest.

TCRdb redid the calling of the RT-PCR reads with MiXCR, one entry per CDR3 protein. The sample has approximately 12,000 distinct CDR3 sequences, 80% to 90% seen once; the top ten hold approximately 1.5%. The sample holds a few counts of this clonotype. Its antigen is undetermined. The CDR3 loop spans 15 amino acids. The germline gives CDR1 MNHNS, CDR2 SASEGT. The junction had 4 bases not matched to a gene; V was cut back by 5 bases and J by 1 base. The sequences come from T cells from blood (PBMCs), unsorted or a sorted subset (not recorded which), collected before or after yellow fever vaccination (not recorded which). This chain links TRBV6-1 with TRBJ2-7, with 11 bases lining up with TRBD1. This TCR was recovered from a woman aged 18-29 years who received the yellow fever vaccine. The chain's CDR3 is CASSPGQGASYEQYF. The CDR3 DNA follows: TGTGCCAGCAGTCCCGGACAGGGGGCATCCTACGAGCAGTACTTC.